The next 26 T cell receptor beta chains were all read from a single sample in a study of type 1 and type 2 diabetes patients (dated by TCRdb to 2016 to 2018). The sequencer listed for this sample is Illumina MiSeq. For TCRbeta CDR3 amplification, the template was genomic DNA taken from the sorted T cell subsets. The TCRbeta CDR3 region was amplified by multiplex PCR using 30 forward and 13 reverse primers. TCRdb reanalyzed the raw reads on its own, using fastp at Q25 for trimming and MiXCR for clone calling, and kept in-frame beta chains. When rows share a CDR3 protein, they turn into one entry using the most common DNA and genes. Within this sample are some 250,000 distinct CDR3 sequences, with 47% of them counted one time only. Together, the top ten hold roughly 15% of the sample. The sample was peripheral blood mononuclear cells (PBMCs). These receptors all stem from a man between 18 and 29 years old with type 2 diabetes.

The chain is built from TRBV2 and TRBJ1-3; TRBD1 is a possible D gene (5 bases). The CDR3 totals 14 residues. The V end lost 3 bases, the J end lost 4 bases, and 10 bases lay between the germline ends. Germline values: CDR1 SNHLY, CDR2 FYNNEI. The CDR3 region is CASSDQGVGNTIYF. In DNA, the CDR3 is TGTGCCAGCAGTGACCAAGGGGTCGGAAACACCATATATTTT.

This clonotype was observed a few times. This rearrangement joins TRBV7-3 to TRBJ2-3; TRBD2 might be the D (6 bases). The CDR3 is 15 amino acids. Germline CDR1 and CDR2: SGHTA and FQGTGA. V was clipped by 1 base and J by 5 bases, with 13 bases between them. As DNA, the CDR3 is TGTGCCAGCAGCTTAAGCGGGATGGGGGTAGATACGCAGTATTTT. Translation gives CASSLSGMGVDTQYF.

This clonotype has a handful of counts. The chain has TRBV4-3 and TRBJ1-1; D possibly corresponds to TRBD1 (5 bases). The CDR3 totals 14 residues. CDR1 and CDR2 (germline): LGHNA, YSLEER. V dropped 3 bases and J dropped 2 bases, with 10 bases sitting between them. The CDR3 bases are TGCGCCAGCAGCCATGGCCAGGGTAACACTGAAGCTTTCTTT. Translating gives CASSHGQGNTEAFF.

This chain connects TRBV4-2 to TRBJ1-4; D is possibly TRBD1 (6 bases). V was pared by 2 bases and J by 3 bases, with 13 bases between. Germline V CDR1 and CDR2: LGHNA, YNFKEQ. This CDR3 is 16 amino acids long. The CDR3 bases are TGTGCCAGCAGCCAACAGGGGTTCTTGGCTAATGAAAAACTGTTTTTT. This codes for CASSQQGFLANEKLFF.

This clonotype has a handful of counts. The chain has TRBV7-2 and TRBJ1-1, with a weak D call TRBD1 (6 bases). Germline CDR1 is SGHTA and CDR2 is FQGNSA. The length of the CDR3 is 15 residues. The V end lost 5 bases, the J end lost 0 bases, and 13 bases lay between the germline ends. The CDR3 loop is CASSPRDTLNTEAFF. The DNA of the CDR3 is TGTGCCAGCAGCCCCCGGGACACCCTGAACACTGAAGCTTTCTTT. The whole variable domain, filled in from reference TRBV7-2 and TRBJ1-1, reads GAGVSQSPSNKVTEKGKDVELRCDPISGHTALYWYRQSLGQGLEFLIYFQGNSAPDKSGLPSDRFSAERTGGSVSTLTIQRTQQEDSAVYLCASSPRDTLNTEAFFGQGTRLTVV.

This chain links TRBV12-3 or TRBV12-4 with TRBJ2-7; D is possibly TRBD1 (6 bases). V was pared by 4 bases and J by 4 bases, with 17 bases between. CDR3 length: 15 amino acids. Written as DNA, the CDR3 is TGTGCCAGCAGTTCGAGCAGGGGTAGTTATTACGAGCAGTACTTC. Translating it yields CASSSSRGSYYEQYF.

This chain joins TRBV6-1 and TRBJ2-5, with D hard to call. The CDR3 sequence is 11 residues long. Germline CDR1 reads MNHNS; CDR2 reads SASEGT. V lost 6 bases, J lost 10 bases, and 12 bases lay in between. The CDR3 DNA follows: TGTGCCAGCAGGGGAAAGCTAGACCAGTACTTC. It translates to CASRGKLDQYF.

This clonotype was seen more than once but under ten times. This chain links TRBV10-3 with TRBJ2-3; the D gene is possibly TRBD1 (7 bases). Looked up from germline, CDR1 is ENHRY and CDR2 is SYGVKD. CDR3 length: 16 residues. V was cut by 4 bases and J by 2 bases, with 16 bases left in between. The CDR3, as DNA: TGTGCCATCAGTGTCCAGGGGGAGGCCCCCACAGATACGCAGTATTTT. It codes for CAISVQGEAPTDTQYF.

This clonotype appeared a few times. The chain couples TRBV11-2 to TRBJ2-3; D is ambiguous. This CDR3 has 13 amino acids. CDR1 and CDR2 from the germline V gene are SGHAT and FQNNGV. The V end lost 5 bases, the J end lost 1 base, and 7 bases lay between the germline ends. For the CDR3, the DNA is TGTGCCAGCAGCGACGCAGGCACAGATACGCAGTATTTT. Its protein is CASSDAGTDTQYF.

The V call is TRBV7-2, the J call TRBJ2-7; D gene ambiguous. Germline V gives CDR1 SGHTA, CDR2 FQGNSA. Trimming removed 3 bases from V and 2 bases from J, with 8 bases in between. CDR3 size: 13 residues. In nucleotides, the CDR3 is TGTGCCAGCAGCTTTAGCAGCCCCTACGAGCAGTACTTC. Protein product: CASSFSSPYEQYF.

This chain uses TRBV28 with TRBJ2-7; D tentatively reads TRBD1 or TRBD2 (6 bases each). Germline V lookup: CDR1 MDHEN, CDR2 SYDVKM. V dropped 7 bases and J dropped 0 bases, with 13 bases sitting between them. The CDR3 spans 14 residues. This CDR3 reads CASTPGAPSYEQYF. The CDR3 DNA reads as TGTGCCAGCACACCGGGGGCCCCCTCCTACGAGCAGTACTTC.

The CDR3 sequence: CASSLEGAGETQYF. In DNA, the CDR3 is TGCGCCAGCAGCTTGGAGGGAGCCGGAGAGACCCAGTACTTC. This chain links TRBV5-1 with TRBJ2-5; a possible D gene is TRBD2 (5 bases). Trimming left V 0 bases short and J 4 bases short, with 10 bases between. CDR3 length equals 14 residues. Germline V gene data show CDR1 as SGHRS and CDR2 as YFSETQ.

This clonotype showed up many times. The chain uses TRBV15 and TRBJ1-1; a weak D match, TRBD1 (5 bases). In germline, CDR1 is LNHNV, CDR2 YYDKDF (reference sequence). With 2 bases removed from V and 1 base from J, the gap between germline ends came to 8 bases. The CDR3 contains 14 residues. The CDR3 reads CATSRRDGNTEAFF. The CDR3, as DNA: TGTGCCACCAGCAGAAGGGACGGGAACACTGAAGCTTTCTTT.

CDR3 sequence: CASSFLLQETQYF. The CDR3 DNA follows: TGTGCCAGCAGTTTCCTACTCCAAGAGACCCAGTACTTC. V and J are TRBV28 and TRBJ2-5; no clear D. Deletions cut 3 bases from V and 1 base from J, with 6 bases between. The CDR3 loop spans 13 amino acids. Germline V gene data show CDR1 as MDHEN and CDR2 as SYDVKM.

The CDR3 reads CASSLVAGGAYEQYF. CDR3 in DNA: TGCGCCAGCAGCTTGGTAGCGGGGGGTGCCTACGAGCAGTACTTC. The rearrangement uses TRBV5-1 and TRBJ2-7; the match to TRBD2 covers 10 bases. The CDR3 has 15 residues. Germline CDR1 and CDR2: SGHRS and YFSETQ. V lost 0 bases to trimming and J lost 2 bases; unmatched junction nucleotides: 2.

This clonotype was recorded a few times. The gene calls are TRBV28 and TRBJ2-7; 8 bases align to TRBD1. The CDR3 runs to 12 residues. Trimming removed 8 bases from V and 3 bases from J; junction bases left unmatched: 3. Germline-derived CDR1 and CDR2 are MDHEN and SYDVKM. The CDR3 reads CASFTGGYEQYF. The CDR3 DNA sequence: TGTGCCAGCTTTACAGGGGGCTACGAGCAGTACTTC.

The chain carries TRBV5-1 and TRBJ2-2, with TRBD2 matching 7 bases. V trimming: 7 bases; J trimming: 8 bases; junction bases outside the gene matches: 17. CDR1 is SGHRS, CDR2 YFSETQ, per germline. The CDR3 runs to 16 residues. In DNA form, the CDR3 reads TGCGCCAGCCCTACGCTCCGGGGGGTAGGAAGTGGGGAGCTGTTTTTT. This translates into CASPTLRGVGSGELFF.

This clonotype was counted only a few times. The chain recombines TRBV2 with TRBJ1-2, with 7 bases matching TRBD1. The germline V gene has CDR1 SNHLY and CDR2 FYNNEI. This CDR3 has 14 residues. With V trimmed by 6 bases and J by 4 bases, 8 bases remained unmatched. CDR3 in DNA: TGTGCCAGCAGGATAATACAGGGGATCTATGGCTACACCTTC. It is translated as CASRIIQGIYGYTF.

The genes are TRBV29-1 and TRBJ1-1; unclear D gene. The CDR3 totals 12 residues. Germline CDR1 SQVTM, CDR2 ANQGSEA. V dropped 1 base and J dropped 7 bases, with 10 bases sitting between them. The CDR3 DNA is TGCAGCGTTGAAGGGTGGAGGAGTGAAGCTTTCTTT. Protein: CSVEGWRSEAFF. Looking up the rest from reference TRBV29-1 and TRBJ1-1 gives the full variable domain: SAVISQKPSRDICQRGTSLTIQCQVDSQVTMMFWYRQQPGQSLTLIATANQGSEATYESGFVIDKFPISRPNLTFSTLTVSNMSPEDSSIYLCSVEGWRSEAFFGQGTRLTVV.

This clonotype has a handful of counts. The rearrangement links TRBV30 to TRBJ2-3, with unresolved D. Per germline, CDR1 GTSNPN and CDR2 SVGIG (reference sequence). The CDR3 runs to 13 residues. The V and J ends lost 3 bases and 0 bases respectively, with 7 bases between them. CDR3 in DNA: TGTGCCTGGAGCGCGTTAAGCACAGATACGCAGTATTTT. Translation: CAWSALSTDTQYF. The full variable domain, with the rest looked up from reference TRBV30 and TRBJ2-3, is SQTIHQWPATLVQPVGSPLSLECTVEGTSNPNLYWYRQAAGRGLQLLFYSVGIGQISSEVPQNLSASRPQDRQFILSSKKLLLSDSGFYLCAWSALSTDTQYFGPGTRLTVL.

This clonotype was seen a single time. The rearrangement joins TRBV28 to TRBJ1-6; 7 bases match TRBD1. CDR1 MDHEN and CDR2 SYDVKM come from the germline V gene. Germline trimming cut 6 bases from V and 3 bases from J; bases unmatched to any gene: 5. There are 15 residues in the CDR3. The CDR3 coding sequence is TGTGCCAGCAGCGCCGACAGGGTCTATAATTCACCCCTCCACTTT. Translating it yields CASSADRVYNSPLHF.

The CDR3 nucleotides are TGTGCCAGCAGCACCCGGACAGGGAGCTATGGCTACACCTTC. It codes for CASSTRTGSYGYTF. V usage is TRBV9 and J usage is TRBJ1-2; 8 bases are shared with TRBD1. CDR3 length: 14 amino acids. The V segment lost 4 bases and the J segment 4 bases; nucleotides outside the gene matches: 6. Germline V gene data show CDR1 as SGDLS and CDR2 as YYNGEE.

The chain is built from TRBV10-1 and TRBJ2-1; 9 bases are shared with TRBD1. V trimming: 3 bases; J trimming: 9 bases; junction bases outside the gene matches: 9. This CDR3 is 15 amino acids long. Germline V gene sequence: CDR1 WNHNN, CDR2 SYGVQD (reference sequence). The CDR3 DNA reads as TGCGCCAGCAGTGACCCAAGACAGGGGGGAACTGAGCAGTTCTTC. Encoded protein: CASSDPRQGGTEQFF.

The J gene is TRBJ1-2, the V gene TRBV13, with TRBD1 matching 7 bases. Germline CDR1 PRHDT, CDR2 FYEKMQ (reference sequence). The CDR3 totals 16 residues. The ends lost 5 bases at V and 4 bases at J; junction bases unmatched: 13. The CDR3 here is CASSNPGQALFYGYTF. CDR3 DNA: TGTGCCAGCAGCAACCCCGGACAGGCTTTATTCTATGGCTACACCTTC.

Many counts were recorded for this clonotype. The chain links TRBV7-2 to TRBJ1-6; TRBD1 matches at 7 bases. CDR1 and CDR2 (germline): SGHTA, FQGNSA. The CDR3 consists of 15 residues. Unmatched junction bases numbered 9, after V lost 3 bases and J lost 10 bases. The CDR3 nucleotides are TGTGCCAGCAGCTTGGTGACAGGGAACGGATCACCCCTCCACTTT. It encodes CASSLVTGNGSPLHF.

The V call is TRBV7-9, the J call TRBJ2-3; TRBD2 might be the D (6 bases). V lost 5 bases and J lost 4, with 16 bases in between. Germline V CDR1 and CDR2: SEHNR, FQNEAQ (reference sequence). The CDR3 extends over 15 amino acids. CDR3 DNA: TGTGCCAGCAGCGCCCGTTCGGGAGTCGCAGATACGCAGTATTTT. Its protein product is CASSARSGVADTQYF.